What follows is one TCR beta chain and its context. CDR1 and CDR2 from the germline V gene are MDHEN and SYDVKM. This CDR3 is built from 14 residues. Trimming pared 5 bases from V and 4 bases from J, leaving 14 bases between. These data originate in a study of blood T cell repertoires in COVID-19. Turning to the study itself: The United States, Italy and Spain provided the acute and convalescent COVID-19 samples.

Repertoires were generated with immunoSEQ multiplex PCR, while TCRdb's copy carries only in-frame clones and drops some. The sample yields about 260,000 clones, more than 85% seen once. Sequencing was performed on PBMCs or T cells enriched from blood (not recorded which). The chain couples TRBV28 to TRBJ1-2, with TRBD1 as a possible D gene (6 bases). The receptor's source is a man aged 35 to 55 who had been exposed to COVID-19. The CDR3 loop is CASSPPGQLYGYTF. The DNA of the CDR3 is TGTGCCAGCAGTCCCCCTGGACAGCTCTATGGCTACACCTTC.